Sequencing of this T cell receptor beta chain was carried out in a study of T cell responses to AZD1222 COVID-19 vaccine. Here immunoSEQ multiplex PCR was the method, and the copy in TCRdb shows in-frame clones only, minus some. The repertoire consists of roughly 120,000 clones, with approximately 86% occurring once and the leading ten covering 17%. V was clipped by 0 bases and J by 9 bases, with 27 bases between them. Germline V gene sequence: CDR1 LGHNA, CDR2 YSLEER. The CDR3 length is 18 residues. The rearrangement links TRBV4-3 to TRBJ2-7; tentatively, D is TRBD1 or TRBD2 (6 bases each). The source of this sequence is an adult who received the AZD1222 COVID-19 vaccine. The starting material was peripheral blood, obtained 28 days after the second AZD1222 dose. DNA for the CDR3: TGCGCCAGCAGCCAAGACAGGTTGCGAAAGGGGGACTGGCAAGTGCAGTACTTC. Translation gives CASSQDRLRKGDWQVQYF.